The 15 T cell receptor beta chains below were found in one sample sequenced in a study of shared clonotypes between healthy human individuals. Only in-frame clones appear in the TCRdb table, and some are missing; sequencing was by immunoSEQ multiplex PCR. Of roughly 2.5 million clones listed, approximately 94% were seen once; the top ten hold over 0.12%. The sequenced sample consisted of naive CD4+ T cells sorted from blood. Stated subset: CD45RA+ positively selected. These receptors were taken from a man in his late teens or twenties in good health.

The J gene is TRBJ1-1, the V gene TRBV18; possible D gene TRBD1, 5 bases. Looked up from germline, CDR1 is KGHSH and CDR2 is LQKENI. The CDR3 is 15 residues long. With 2 bases removed from V and 1 base from J, the gap between germline ends came to 11 bases. CDR3 region: CASSPKRDWNTEAFF. The CDR3 coding sequence is TGTGCCAGCTCACCAAAGCGGGACTGGAACACTGAAGCTTTCTTT.

Regarding this clone: This sample includes further DNA sequences coding for the same CDR3. This chain joins TRBV2 and TRBJ2-5; D gene ambiguous. CDR1 is SNHLY, CDR2 FYNNEI, per germline. The V and J ends lost 4 bases and 2 bases respectively, with 5 bases between them. The CDR3 loop spans 12 amino acids. CDR3 amino acids: CASSVRQETQYF. CDR3 DNA: TGTGCCAGCAGTGTGAGGCAAGAGACCCAGTACTTC.

This clone was detected once. The V and J genes are TRBV6-5 and TRBJ2-2; D is possibly TRBD1 (5 bases). Trimming stripped 8 bases from V and 6 bases from J, with 13 bases between. The CDR3 has 13 residues. CDR1 MNHEY and CDR2 SVGAGI come from the germline V gene. CDR3 DNA sequence: TGTGCCAGCGCAGGGATAACGGCCGGGGAGCTGTTTTTT. It encodes CASAGITAGELFF.

The rearrangement joins TRBV5-1 to TRBJ1-6, with a weak D call TRBD1 (6 bases). Trimming pared 1 base from V and 8 bases from J, leaving 10 bases between. Germline loops: CDR1 SGHRS, CDR2 YFSETQ. This CDR3 comprises 14 residues. The chain's CDR3 is CASSLRGMDSPLHF. DNA for the CDR3: TGCGCCAGCAGCTTGAGGGGGATGGATTCACCCCTCCACTTT.

The V and J genes are TRBV7-2 and TRBJ2-3; 10 nucleotides agree with TRBD2. CDR1 is SGHTA, CDR2 FQGNSA, per germline. The trim removed 3 bases at V and 3 bases at J, leaving 9 bases unmatched. The CDR3 runs 17 residues. The CDR3 DNA reads as TGTGCCAGCAGCTTGTCTCCAGCGGGAGGGGGGACAGATACGCAGTATTTT. Residues: CASSLSPAGGGTDTQYF.

This chain uses TRBV30 with TRBJ2-2; TRBD1 matches 9 bases. This CDR3 has 15 amino acids. CDR1 is GTSNPN and CDR2 is SVGIG in the germline V gene (reference sequence). CDR3 amino acids: CAGILTGGDTGELFF. CDR3 DNA: TGTGCTGGGATACTGACAGGGGGGGACACCGGGGAGCTGTTTTTT.

In DNA, the CDR3 is TGCGCCAGCAGCCAGCGACGGGGGGGGGAGACCCAGTACTTC. This gives the protein CASSQRRGGETQYF. V gene TRBV4-3 combines with J gene TRBJ2-5; the match to TRBD2 covers 8 bases. The V segment lost 3 bases and the J segment 5 bases; nucleotides outside the gene matches: 5. The CDR3 loop spans 14 amino acids. The germline V gene has CDR1 LGHNA and CDR2 YSLEER.

J is TRBJ2-5 and V is TRBV10-3; D gene uncertain. Germline assignment: CDR1 ENHRY and CDR2 SYGVKD. This CDR3 spans 14 amino acids. Deletions cut 0 bases from V and 4 bases from J, with 9 bases between. The CDR3 here is CAISESTLRETQYF. The CDR3 bases are TGTGCCATCAGTGAGTCGACGTTGAGAGAGACCCAGTACTTC.

This chain links TRBV30 with TRBJ2-7; possibly TRBD1 for D (5 bases). The germline gives CDR1 GTSNPN, CDR2 SVGIG (reference sequence). The V gene lost 3 bases and the J gene lost 6 bases, with 12 bases spanning the gap. This CDR3 contains 12 residues. The CDR3 here is CAWSPDNREQYF. CDR3 bases: TGTGCCTGGAGCCCGGACAACCGCGAGCAGTACTTC.

This clone has a single count. The V and J genes are TRBV5-1 and TRBJ2-7; D is unclear. The CDR3 is 12 amino acids. Trimming left V 4 bases short and J 6 bases short, with 11 bases between. Germline CDR1 and CDR2: SGHRS and YFSETQ. The CDR3 loop is CASSGAGSEQYF. Here the CDR3 DNA reads TGCGCCAGCAGCGGTGCCGGGTCCGAGCAGTACTTC.

The J gene is TRBJ2-7, the V gene TRBV5-6, with no clear D. CDR3 size: 13 residues. V was pared by 1 base and J by 6 bases, with 11 bases between. CDR1 is SGHDT, CDR2 YYEEEE, per germline. CDR3 nucleotide sequence: TGTGCCAGCAGCTTGTGGGCCGCCGGCGAGCAGTACTTC. This translates into CASSLWAAGEQYF. Using reference TRBV5-6 and TRBJ2-7 for the parts outside the CDR3, the full variable domain is DAGVTQSPTHLIKTRGQQVTLRCSPKSGHDTVSWYQQALGQGPQFIFQYYEEEERQRGNFPDRFSGHQFPNYSSELNVNALLLGDSALYLCASSLWAAGEQYFGPGTRLTVT.

The chain recombines TRBV2 with TRBJ2-2; D may match TRBD1 or TRBD2 (5 bases each). The CDR3 is made up of 14 amino acids. Germline values: CDR1 SNHLY, CDR2 FYNNEI. The ends were cut back, 9 bases at V and 7 bases at J, with 18 bases in the middle. In DNA form, the CDR3 reads TGTGCCAGTTCGCTTGAGAGGGGCCACGGGGAGCTGTTTTTT. Translation: CASSLERGHGELFF.

This rearrangement joins TRBV30 to TRBJ1-2; unclear D gene. This CDR3 comprises 13 residues. V was pared by 5 bases and J by 5 bases, with 15 bases between. Germline V gene data show CDR1 as GTSNPN and CDR2 as SVGIG (reference sequence). The CDR3 nucleotides read TGTGCCTGGGCCAGACGGGGTGGATATGGCTACACCTTC. Protein: CAWARRGGYGYTF.

The chain uses TRBV19 and TRBJ1-2; tentative D call: TRBD1 (5 bases). The CDR3 runs 15 residues. Trimming cost V 3 bases and J 4 bases, with 15 bases left between them. Germline CDR1 LNHDA, CDR2 SQIVND (reference sequence). CDR3 region: CASSIPQDQGYGYTF. The CDR3 region has the DNA TGTGCCAGTAGTATCCCACAGGATCAGGGCTATGGCTACACCTTC.

This chain uses TRBV5-1 with TRBJ2-1, with D hard to call. Trimming removed 3 bases from V and 7 bases from J, with 8 bases in between. The CDR3 sequence is 12 residues long. Germline assignment: CDR1 SGHRS and CDR2 YFSETQ. The CDR3 sequence is CASSSIVNEQFF. The CDR3 coding sequence is TGCGCCAGCAGCTCCATAGTGAATGAGCAGTTCTTC.